Listed below are T cell receptor beta chains from one sample, sequenced in a study of T cell responses to AZD1222 COVID-19 vaccine. Assay: immunoSEQ multiplex PCR; the TCRdb copy retains only in-frame clones and omits some. The sample gives fewer than 150,000 clones, roughly 89% of which show up once; about 7.1% is in the top ten. Material: peripheral blood, obtained 28 days after the second AZD1222 dose. Receptors were obtained from an adult who received the AZD1222 COVID-19 vaccine. Each CDR3 is given with its conserved first and last residue. A D gene is named only where the DNA matches it firmly. Rows may omit the clone size; those that give it use once, few, many or a size class.

D	V	size	J	DNA	CDR3
-	TRBV29-1	-	TRBJ2-7	TGCAGCGTTAGGGGTGTGGCCGCTACAAACTACGAGCAGTACTTC	CSVRGVAATNYEQYF
-	TRBV7-8	-	TRBJ2-6	TGTGCCAGCAGCTTAAGACCAAAGGGAGACAGACGTTCTTGGGCCAACGTCCTGACTTTC	CASSLRPKGDRRSWANVLTF
TRBD1	TRBV3-1/TRBV3-2	-	TRBJ1-2	TGTGCCAGCAGCCTAGGGACAGCTGCTAACTATGGCTACACCTTC	CASSLGTAANYGYTF
-	TRBV5-1	-	TRBJ1-2	TGCGCCAGCAGCTTGGCGCAGGAACTATATGGCTACACCTTC	CASSLAQELYGYTF
-	TRBV28	-	TRBJ1-4	TGTGCCAGCGGCCTGGGGGGGGAAACGCTGTTTTTT	CASGLGGETLFF
TRBD1	TRBV6-2/TRBV6-3	-	TRBJ1-1	TGTGCCAGCAGTTCCAGGGGACAGGGCCCAGGCACTGAAGCTTTCTTT	CASSSRGQGPGTEAFF
TRBD1	TRBV7-2	-	TRBJ1-2	TGTGCCAGCAGCTTAGCGACAGGGGATGGCTACACCTTC	CASSLATGDGYTF
-	TRBV12-3/TRBV12-4	few	TRBJ1-4	TGTGCCAGCAGTCGCAGGGAGGAGGTGTTTTTT	CASSRREEVFF
-	TRBV2	-	TRBJ2-2	TGTGCTAGCAGTGTCTTGGGAGTAAGGAGCACCGGGGAGCTGTTTTTT	CASSVLGVRSTGELFF
TRBD2	TRBV7-8	once	TRBJ2-1	TGTGCCAGCACCCCTCTGCTAGCGGGAGGCCCCTCCTACAATGAGCAGTTCTTC	CASTPLLAGGPSYNEQFF
TRBD2	TRBV7-9	-	TRBJ2-1	TGTGCCATTCTGAAGGGTCTAGCGGGGGGGCCGACCTACAATGAGCAGTTCTTC	CAILKGLAGGPTYNEQFF
TRBD1	TRBV11-2	-	TRBJ2-3	TGTGCCAGCAGCCCCCGTGGACAGGGAATTGCAGATACGCAGTATTTT	CASSPRGQGIADTQYF
-	TRBV7-6	-	TRBJ1-3	TGTGCCAGCAGCTCGAGTTCGGTCTCTGGAAACACCATATATTTT	CASSSSSVSGNTIYF
TRBD1	TRBV5-1	-	TRBJ2-2	TGCGCCAGCAGCTTGATGGGACAGGACGGCGGGGAGCTGTTTTTT	CASSLMGQDGGELFF
-	TRBV5-1	-	TRBJ2-7	TGCGCCAGCACCACGGACGTGGGCGAGCAGTACTTC	CASTTDVGEQYF
TRBD2	TRBV7-8	-	TRBJ2-7	TGTGCCAGCAGCTTAGGCGGGAGGAACGAGCAGTACTTC	CASSLGGRNEQYF
TRBD1	TRBV19	-	TRBJ2-7	TGTGCCAGTAGTACCCAGGCTTGGGGGACAGGGGGACTCTACGAGCAGTACTTC	CASSTQAWGTGGLYEQYF
-	TRBV18	-	TRBJ2-1	TGTGCCAGCTCACCACAAGGGGGAAACAATGAGCAGTTCTTC	CASSPQGGNNEQFF
TRBD2	TRBV7-8	-	TRBJ2-1	TGTGCCAGCAGCGCCTGGACTAGCGGAAATGAGCAGTTCTTC	CASSAWTSGNEQFF
-	TRBV30	-	TRBJ1-5	TGTGCCTGGAGTGTAAAAGGGGGAGGCAATCAGCCCCAGCATTTT	CAWSVKGGGNQPQHF
-	TRBV4-3	once	TRBJ2-6	TGCGCCAGCAGCCAAGATAGGTTGCTCTCTGGGGCCAACGTCCTGACTTTC	CASSQDRLLSGANVLTF
TRBD1	TRBV7-9	few	TRBJ1-4	TGTGCCAGCAGCTTAACCAGGGGGCGTAATGAAAAACTGTTTTTT	CASSLTRGRNEKLFF
TRBD1	TRBV10-1	-	TRBJ2-3	TGCGCCAGCAGTGAACAGGGGGCTCCCACAGATACGCAGTATTTT	CASSEQGAPTDTQYF
TRBD2	TRBV5-1	once	TRBJ2-2	TGCGCCAGCAGCGGGGGACTAGCGGGGAAGAACACCGGGGAGCTGTTTTTT	CASSGGLAGKNTGELFF
TRBD1	TRBV9	-	TRBJ1-4	TGTGCCGGACAGGGACACGCAACTAATGAAAAACTGTTTTTT	CAGQGHATNEKLFF
-	TRBV19	-	TRBJ1-5	TGTGCCAGTAGTCTAACCGAACCCCGTAGCAATCAGCCCCAGCATTTT	CASSLTEPRSNQPQHF
TRBD2	TRBV28	-	TRBJ2-7	TGTGCCAGCCAAAAGGGACTAGCGGGCTTCTCCTACGAGCAGTACTTC	CASQKGLAGFSYEQYF
TRBD2	TRBV7-2	-	TRBJ2-1	TGTGCCAGCAGCTGGGGAGGGCGGCGGAGGCGCGATGAGCAGTTCTTC	CASSWGGRRRRDEQFF